One T cell receptor beta chain is described in this entry. Its antigen specificity is not known. Base quality data are lacking; no much larger clone is found one base away. V is pruned by 0 bases and J by 2 bases, leaving 9 bases of the junction without a gene match. Based on the germline V gene, the CDR1 and CDR2 sequences are LGHNA and YNFKEQ. The CDR3, from cysteine to phenylalanine, totals 17 residues. The CDR3 DNA has 51 bases and is translated from base 1. The library relied on the immunoSEQ multiplex PCR assay. In the paper's pipeline: During preprocessing, nonproductive sequences were removed, along with CDR3s that did not begin with C, did not end with F or W, or were shorter than 7 amino acids. The MANAFEST web app was used to call antigen-specific clonotypes on the basis of expansion compared with the reference and with other culture wells. To be counted as positive, a clone had to show significant expansion compared with the reference culture, at an FDR below 0.05, in 2 of 3 replicate wells. To be called positive, a clone also had to show significant expansion compared with every other tandem well and an odds ratio greater than 5. CDR3 homology was measured as pairwise Levenshtein distance, computed with the stringdist R package after trimming three terminal residues from each end. Held by TCRdb, this immuneACCESS table contains in-frame sequences only and omits some clones. Under half of the omission traces to an unresolved V gene where checked; the cause of the rest is unknown. V and J calls and clone size are copied from that table; D and trimming were computed from the DNA. Recorded for this sample are 21,000 or so clones; 75% to 85% of them occurred a single time. The ten largest clones add up to 12% of the sample.

The data were taken from a study of CD4 T cells in relation to SARS-CoV-2 and coronaviruses (dated by TCRdb to the early 2020s). Broadly, across the study: In the ViraFEST assay, PBMCs were cultured with antigen for under 12 days, after which TCR beta CDR3s were sequenced to identify antigen-specific clonal expansions. The Adaptive Biotechnologies TCR-sequencing kit was used to sequence samples from a few pre-COVID donors and the naive versus memory experiments, while other data came from Illumina-based sequencing. For other donors in the study, expansion assays were sequenced with a different, Illumina-based TCR-beta assay. Shared crossreactive spike epitopes were mapped to their HLA restriction using patient-derived lymphoblastoid cell lines. Memory CD4+ T cell crossreactivity between SARS-CoV-2 and common cold coronavirus spike proteins was assessed at the TCR clonotype level in the study. An HIV-1 Nef peptide pool or a culture without peptide was used as the negative reference condition. Broad study findings and their caveats: No donor contributed both pre-pandemic and post-infection samples, which limited tracing the source of pre-existing responses. The study was limited by small numbers of patients and tested TCRs. Memory CD4+ clonotypes crossrecognizing SARS-CoV-2 and at least one common cold coronavirus spike were found in roughly 59% of donors. Because the crossreactivity analysis focused on spike protein, crossreactivity against other viral proteins was not assessed. Crossreactive clones showed significantly weaker SARS-CoV-2-driven expansion than monoreactive clones, consistent with antigenic imprinting.

CD4+ T cells from unexposed donors were collected before the COVID-19 pandemic (2011-2018). After about 10 days of culture, CD4+ T cells were isolated with the EasySep CD4+ T cell isolation kit. As cell number allowed, CD4+ T cells from unexposed donors were tested for reactivity to SARS-CoV-2 S and N and to four common cold coronavirus spike pools. Each well held approximately 2.1 million PBMCs cultured in IMDM containing about 5% human AB serum and around 10 IU/ml IL-2. Half of the culture medium was replaced with fresh IL-2-containing medium on days 3 and 7. In general, triplicate replicate wells were used for every peptide culture condition. The leukapheresis product used for the unexposed donors was purchased from a commercial source. Ficoll-Paque PLUS gradient centrifugation was used to isolate PBMCs from either whole blood or leukapheresis product. The PBMCs went either fresh into the expansion assay or into cryopreservation at -140 degrees C. The QIAamp Micro DNA Kit was used to extract genomic DNA from the CD4+ T cells.

The rearrangement joined TRBV4-2 to TRBJ2-7; 8 of the junction bases match TRBD2. The sequence derives from a human donor in good health. The source material was CD4+ T cells from PBMCs, cultured in vitro. Here the CDR3 is given as CASSQDSGAGGAYEQYF. The DNA sequence is as follows: TGTGCCAGCAGCCAAGATTCGGGGGCGGGGGGAGCCTACGAGCAGTACTTC.